The next 16 T cell receptor beta chains were all read from a single sample in a study of post-analysis software for immune sequencing data. Prepared libraries of TCR beta cDNA carried unique molecular identifiers. MiXCR was run by TCRdb on the PCR reads, yielding one entry per CDR3 protein. The sample includes approximately 630,000 distinct CDR3 sequences, more than 50% of them seen just once. The study's findings and limits: Relative to controls, patients had about five TRBV segments at higher frequency, with TRBV5-6, TRBV5-1 and TRBV20-1 among these.

The antigens of these receptors remain unknown. The sample was blood. Every receptor here comes from a girl aged 2 to 9 with multiple sclerosis.

The chain joins TRBV4-3 to TRBJ1-1, with a possible D match to TRBD1 (6 bases). V shed 3 bases and J shed 3 bases, with 20 bases lying between them. CDR1 is LGHNA and CDR2 is YSLEER in the germline V gene. The CDR3 sequence is 17 residues long. CDR3 sequence (DNA): TGCGCCAGCAGCCACGTACAGGGACGCGGAGTGGACACTGAAGCTTTCTTT. Residues: CASSHVQGRGVDTEAFF.

The chain uses TRBV10-3 and TRBJ2-1; possibly TRBD1 or TRBD2 for D (6 bases each). The CDR3 is 16 residues long. Per the germline V gene, CDR1 is ENHRY and CDR2 is SYGVKD. V was clipped by 3 bases and J by 8 bases, with 20 bases between them. The CDR3 reads CAISDWSGEVGYEQFF. Written as DNA, the CDR3 is TGTGCCATCAGTGATTGGTCAGGGGAGGTAGGTTATGAGCAGTTCTTC.

The chain recombines TRBV12-3 or TRBV12-4 with TRBJ2-1, with D possibly matching TRBD2 (5 bases). V lost 4 bases, J lost 2 bases, and 9 bases lay in between. The length of the CDR3 is 14 residues. CDR3 sequence reads: CASSSREPYNEQFF. The CDR3 DNA reads as TGTGCCAGCAGTTCTCGGGAACCCTACAATGAGCAGTTCTTC.

This sequence joins TRBV29-1 and TRBJ2-5; perhaps TRBD2 as D (5 bases). The J call is uncertain, as TRBJ2-1 better fits the DNA end. This CDR3 is built from 13 residues. The V gene's germline CDR1 is SQVTM and CDR2 ANQGSEA. CDR3 amino acids: CSVEWFGWETQFF. In DNA form, the CDR3 reads TGCAGCGTTGAATGGTTTGGGTGGGAGACCCAGTTCTTC.

The rearrangement links TRBV20-1 to TRBJ1-2, with 10 bases identical to TRBD1. The CDR3 is 15 amino acids. V shed 5 bases, J shed 4 bases, and the junction held 10 bases outside the gene matches. Germline lookup yields CDR1 DFQATT and CDR2 SNEGSKA (reference sequence). CDR3 sequence (DNA): TGCAGTGCTTACCCCGGACAGGGGGTGTTCTATGGCTACACCTTC. Residues: CSAYPGQGVFYGYTF.

The CDR3 region has the DNA TGTGCCAGCAGCTTGGGGGAGCTCCCATTTTTACCTTATAGCACAGATACGCAGTATTTT. Its protein product is CASSLGELPFLPYSTDTQYF. The chain combines TRBV5-7 with TRBJ2-3, with D possibly being TRBD2 (5 bases). TRBV5-7 is noted as an ORF with a role that remains uncertain. The V end was cut by 0 bases, the J end by 0 bases, with 23 bases between. The CDR3 is made up of 20 amino acids.

The chain carries TRBV5-5 and TRBJ2-5; D tentatively reads TRBD1 or TRBD2 (5 bases each). The DNA matches TRBJ2-7 better at its end, which makes the J call doubtful. The CDR3 extends over 15 amino acids. Germline-derived CDR1 and CDR2 are SGHKS and YYEKEE (reference sequence). CDR3 sequence: CASTQEQGVFAEQYF. CDR3 nucleotides: TGTGCCAGCACCCAAGAGCAGGGAGTTTTTGCCGAGCAGTACTTC.

This clonotype was found a few times. The rearrangement links TRBV4-3 to TRBJ2-3; D is possibly TRBD2 (6 bases). The ends were cut back, 1 base at V and 5 bases at J, with 13 bases in the middle. This CDR3 spans 15 amino acids. The germline V gene has CDR1 LGHNA and CDR2 YSLEER. The CDR3 DNA reads as TGCGCCAGCAGCCAAGGGAGCGGGTTGGGAGATACGCAGTATTTT. This translates into CASSQGSGLGDTQYF.

In its sample, this clonotype was seen a few times. The chain has TRBV6-5 and TRBJ2-5; the D gene is possibly TRBD2 (5 bases). Germline values: CDR1 MNHEY, CDR2 SVGAGI. The CDR3 contains 14 residues. The V gene lost 6 bases and the J gene lost 1 base, with 12 bases spanning the gap. CDR3 DNA: TGTGCCAGCAGCCGGACTGTCCTCCAAGAGACCCAGTACTTC. Amino acid sequence: CASSRTVLQETQYF.

Turning to this clonotype: Since a much larger clone is just one base distant, this may be a read error. The gene calls are TRBV29-1 and TRBJ2-5; 8 bases are a match to TRBD1. Per germline, CDR1 SQVTM and CDR2 ANQGSEA. The CDR3 totals 12 residues. This chain's CDR3 is CGVGRGLETQYF. As DNA, the CDR3 is TGCGGCGTTGGCAGGGGGCTAGAGACCCAGTACTTC. The full variable domain, rest sourced from reference TRBV29-1 and TRBJ2-5, is SAVISQKPSRDICQRGTSLTIQCQVDSQVTMMFWYRQQPGQSLTLIATANQGSEATYESGFVIDKFPISRPNLTFSTLTVSNMSPEDSSIYLCGVGRGLETQYFGPGTRLLVL.

The rearrangement links TRBV20-1 to TRBJ1-5; D is perhaps TRBD1 (5 bases). The CDR3 covers 15 residues. The V gene lost 6 bases and the J gene lost 3 bases, with 18 bases spanning the gap. Germline-derived CDR1 and CDR2 are DFQATT and SNEGSKA (reference sequence). CDR3 in amino acids: CSAGTGQWSNQPQHF. CDR3 sequence (DNA): TGCAGTGCCGGGACCGGGCAGTGGTCCAATCAGCCCCAGCATTTT.

The chain has TRBV7-3 and TRBJ2-1, with D possibly TRBD2 on 6 matching bases. Germline loops: CDR1 SGHTA, CDR2 FQGTGA. The V end lost 5 bases, the J end lost 7 bases, and 15 bases lay between the germline ends. The CDR3 spans 14 residues. In nucleotides, the CDR3 is TGTGCCAGCAGCGCGCCTAGCGCCGAGAATGAGCAGTTCTTC. Translated, it gives CASSAPSAENEQFF.

This chain uses TRBV5-1 with TRBJ2-3; the D is unclear. V lost 2 bases and J lost 6, with 13 bases in between. Per the germline V gene, CDR1 is SGHRS and CDR2 is YFSETQ. This CDR3 is 14 amino acids long. CDR3 sequence: CASSLSAAYDTQYF. CDR3 bases: TGCGCCAGCAGCTTATCAGCCGCATACGATACGCAGTATTTT.

The genes are TRBV6-5 and TRBJ2-5; no clear D. CDR3 length: 14 amino acids. CDR1 is MNHEY, CDR2 SVGAGI, per germline. V was trimmed by 6 bases and J by 1 base, leaving 12 bases between them. The CDR3 loop is CASSRDESQETQYF. Here the CDR3 DNA reads TGTGCCAGCAGCCGCGACGAATCCCAAGAGACCCAGTACTTC.

The rearrangement uses TRBV10-1 and TRBJ2-3, with D perhaps TRBD1 (6 bases). This CDR3 contains 16 residues. V gave up 6 bases and J gave up 4 bases, with 20 bases separating them. Per the germline V gene, CDR1 is WNHNN and CDR2 is SYGVQD (reference sequence). The CDR3 nucleotides are TGCGCCAGCAGCGCCGGAGGCAGGGGAATGCCAGATACGCAGTATTTT. This encodes CASSAGGRGMPDTQYF.

This clonotype was found a few times. The rearrangement links TRBV5-1 to TRBJ2-1, with 10 bases lining up with TRBD1. The CDR3 runs 16 residues. Germline CDR1 is SGHRS and CDR2 is YFSETQ. The ends lost 6 bases at V and 3 bases at J; junction bases unmatched: 9. This CDR3 reads CASTIRQGARYNEQFF. Here the CDR3 DNA reads TGCGCCAGCACTATCCGACAGGGGGCGCGCTACAATGAGCAGTTCTTC.